These T cell receptor gamma chains were read from a single sample in a study of gamma-delta T cells after stem cell transplantation. TCRdb reanalysed the RT-PCR reads with CATT. Of around 1,700 gamma-chain clones listed, approximately 18% are singletons. Sequences were obtained from gamma-delta T cells. Source of these receptors: a human donor. It is not recorded whose cells these are; they may come from a transplant donor. CDR3s leave out the opening cysteine and the closing phenylalanine or tryptophan. Each record gives: J gene, V gene, CDR3 protein.

TRGJ1/TRGJ2 TRGV4 ATWDRYKKL
TRGJ1/TRGJ2 TRGV4 ATWDGRYYKKL
TRGJ1/TRGJ2 TRGV4 ATWEENDYKKL
TRGJ1/TRGJ2 TRGV4 ATWDGASYYKKL
TRGJ1/TRGJ2 TRGV3 ATWDGIKKL
TRGJ1/TRGJ2 TRGV9 ALWEAPIYYKKL
TRGJ1/TRGJ2 TRGV4 ATWDEAEHRKL
TRGJP1 TRGV8 ATWDRGTTGWFKI
TRGJP TRGV9 ALWEVQELGKKIKV
TRGJ1/TRGJ2 TRGV9 ALWEASGDKKL
TRGJ1/TRGJ2 TRGV8 ATWDSNYYKKL
TRGJ1/TRGJ2 TRGV4 ATWDGQFYKKL
TRGJP2 TRGV4 ATWEYSSDWIKT
TRGJ1/TRGJ2 TRGV2 ATWDGLRYYKKL
TRGJ1/TRGJ2 TRGV4 ATWDGFDKKL
TRGJ1/TRGJ2 TRGV4 ATWDGGTFEKL
TRGJ1/TRGJ2 TRGV9 ALWEINKKL
TRGJP2 TRGV9 ALWEVSVDWIKT
TRGJP TRGV9 ALWVVQELGKKIKV
TRGJP2 TRGV2 ATWDGPGGDWIKT
TRGJ1/TRGJ2 TRGV9 ALWGGYYKKL
TRGJ1/TRGJ2 TRGV3 ATWDRLNYYKKL
TRGJ1/TRGJ2 TRGV5 ATWDITWYYKKL
TRGJ1/TRGJ2 TRGV4 ATWEEYKKL
TRGJ1/TRGJ2 TRGV4 ATRVDYKKL
TRGJ1/TRGJ2 TRGV4 ATWGLAEKKL
TRGJP TRGV9 ALWEVRGELGKKIKV
TRGJ1/TRGJ2 TRGV4 ATWAPYYYKKL
TRGJP TRGV9 ALWEVQQELGKKIKV
TRGJ1/TRGJ2 TRGV4 ATWDGLYYKKL
TRGJP2 TRGV4 ATWVGSGIKT
TRGJ1/TRGJ2 TRGV4 ATWDGLLNYCKKL
TRGJ1/TRGJ2 TRGV4 ATWESVSKKL
TRGJ1/TRGJ2 TRGV8 ATWDINYKKL
TRGJ1/TRGJ2 TRGV3 ATWDRPHPYYKKL
TRGJ1/TRGJ2 TRGV9 ALWEEWGKKL
TRGJ1/TRGJ2 TRGV4 ATWDRHYKKL
TRGJ1/TRGJ2 TRGV4 ATWDSGPFYKKL
TRGJ1/TRGJ2 TRGV4 ATWDGPGYYKKL
TRGJ1/TRGJ2 TRGV4 ATWDGPDKKL
TRGJ1/TRGJ2 TRGV8 ATGYYKKL
TRGJ1/TRGJ2 TRGV8 ATRDKAYYKKL
TRGJP TRGV9 ALWEVRFRELGKKIKV
TRGJ1/TRGJ2 TRGV5 ATWDPPPNYKKL
TRGJ1/TRGJ2 TRGV5 ATWDGYYKKL
TRGJ1/TRGJ2 TRGV4 ATWDGRYYKKL